The rows below give T cell receptor beta chains drawn from one sample of a study of blood T cell repertoires in COVID-19. TCRdb's copy holds only in-frame clones and misses some; the assay was immunoSEQ multiplex PCR. The sample consists of over 150,000 clones, around 80% of them appearing once. Sequenced input: PBMCs or T cells enriched from blood (not recorded which). The receptors come from a woman aged 55-75 years who had recovered from COVID-19. Both conserved end residues are part of each CDR3. A D gene is named only where the DNA matches it firmly.

>TRBJ2-2|TRBV9|.
TGTGCCAGCAGCGTAGGTAATAGCCGGCCCGGGGAGCTGTTTTTT
CASSVGNSRPGELFF
>TRBJ1-1|TRBV19|TRBD1
TGTGCCAGTAGTCCTATTCGGGACAGGGGGACTGAAGCTTTCTTT
CASSPIRDRGTEAFF
>TRBJ2-1|TRBV5-1|TRBD2
TGCGCCAGCGGAGGGACTAGCGCCTACAATGAGCAGTTCTTC
CASGGTSAYNEQFF
>TRBJ2-3|TRBV29-1|TRBD2
TGCAGCTCCTCCCGTCCGGGGGGGCTCGGAGATACGCAGTATTTT
CSSSRPGGLGDTQYF
>TRBJ1-5|TRBV19|.
TGTGCCAGTAGTATTTTGGTTGGGGGGGGAGTCAACCAGCCCCAGCATTTT
CASSILVGGGVNQPQHF
>TRBJ1-4|TRBV7-8|TRBD1
TGTGCCAGCAGCCCTAGGGACAGGCAGGGAAAACTGTTTTTT
CASSPRDRQGKLFF
>TRBJ2-3|TRBV5-1|TRBD1
TGCGCCAGCAGCCCCGGGACAGCAACAGATACGCAGTATTTT
CASSPGTATDTQYF
>TRBJ1-2|TRBV3-1/TRBV3-2|TRBD1
TGTGCCAGCGCGGCAGGGGGGTTCTATGGCTACACCTTC
CASAAGGFYGYTF
>TRBJ2-3|TRBV3-1/TRBV3-2|.
TGTGCCAGCAGCCAAGATCTCATAGCGCCGCTCACAGATACGCAGTATTTT
CASSQDLIAPLTDTQYF
>TRBJ2-2|TRBV29-1|TRBD1
TGCAGCGTTCGGACAGGGATCCTCGGGGAGCTGTTTTTT
CSVRTGILGELFF